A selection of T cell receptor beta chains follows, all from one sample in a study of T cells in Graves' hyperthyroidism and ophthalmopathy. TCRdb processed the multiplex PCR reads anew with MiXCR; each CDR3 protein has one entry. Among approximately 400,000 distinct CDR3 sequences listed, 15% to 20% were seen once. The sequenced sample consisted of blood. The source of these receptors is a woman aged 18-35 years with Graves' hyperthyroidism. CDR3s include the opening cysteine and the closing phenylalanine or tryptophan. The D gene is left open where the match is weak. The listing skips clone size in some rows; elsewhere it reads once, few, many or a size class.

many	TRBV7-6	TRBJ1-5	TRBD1	TGTGCCAGCAGCTTACAGGGGGCGGATCAGCCCCAGCATTTT	CASSLQGADQPQHF
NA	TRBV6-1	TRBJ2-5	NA	TGTGCCAGCAGCCCCCGGAGCGCGCAAGAGACCCAGTACTTC	CASSPRSAQETQYF
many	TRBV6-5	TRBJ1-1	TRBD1	TGTGCCAGCAGACTCGGGACAGCGAACACTGAAGCTTTCTTT	CASRLGTANTEAFF
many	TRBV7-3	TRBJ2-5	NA	TGTGCCAGCAGCTTAAAAGCCGATGAGACCCAGTACTTC	CASSLKADETQYF
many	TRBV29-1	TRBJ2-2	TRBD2	TGCAGCGTCGTGATAGCGGGGGGGATCTACACCGGGGAGCTGTTTTTT	CSVVIAGGIYTGELFF
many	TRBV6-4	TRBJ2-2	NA	TGTGCCAGCCGGACTACCCCGGAGACCGGGGAGCTGTTTTTT	CASRTTPETGELFF
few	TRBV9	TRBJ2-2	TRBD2	TGTGCCAGCAGCACTTCTAGCGGATACACCGGGGAGCTGTTTTTT	CASSTSSGYTGELFF
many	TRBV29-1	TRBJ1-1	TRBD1	TGCAGCGCCCTGACAGGGATCAATGCTTTCTTT	CSALTGINAFF
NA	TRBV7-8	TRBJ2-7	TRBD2	TGTGCCAGCAGCATGCCGGGACTAGCCTACGAGCAGTACTTC	CASSMPGLAYEQYF
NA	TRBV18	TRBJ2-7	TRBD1	TGTGCCAGCTCACCACAATGGGACAGGGGAGGCGAGCAGTACTTC	CASSPQWDRGGEQYF
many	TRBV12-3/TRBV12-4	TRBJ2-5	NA	TGTGCCAGCAGTGTGGGGATCCAAGAGACCCAGTACTTC	CASSVGIQETQYF
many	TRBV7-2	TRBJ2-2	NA	TGTGCCAGCAGCTTAAGGTCTTGGACCGGGGAGCTGTTTTTT	CASSLRSWTGELFF
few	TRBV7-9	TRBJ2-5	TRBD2	TGTGCCAGCAGCCGTGTTCTAGCGGGGCGGGAGACCCAGTACTTC	CASSRVLAGRETQYF
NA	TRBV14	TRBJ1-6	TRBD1	TGTGCCAGCAGCCCGGGACAGGGGATCGGGTCACCCCTCCACTTT	CASSPGQGIGSPLHF
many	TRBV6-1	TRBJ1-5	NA	TGTGCCAGCAGTCCGACACTCGGGCCCCAGCATTTT	CASSPTLGPQHF
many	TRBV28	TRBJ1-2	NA	TGTGCCAGCAGTTATACCGGGACCACATCTAACTATGGCTACACCTTC	CASSYTGTTSNYGYTF
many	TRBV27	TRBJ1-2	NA	TGTGCCAGCAGTTTAAATCTGGGGACAAGGGTAGGGTTAGGTGGCTACACCTTC	CASSLNLGTRVGLGGYTF
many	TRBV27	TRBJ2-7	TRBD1	TGTGCCAGCAGTTTAGGCGGACAGGGGAACTACGAGCAGTACTTC	CASSLGGQGNYEQYF
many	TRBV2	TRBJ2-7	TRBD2	TGTGCCAGCAGTGATACTAGGCGGGGGGTAACCTACGAGCAGTACTTC	CASSDTRRGVTYEQYF
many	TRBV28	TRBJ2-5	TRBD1	TGTGCCAGCAGTATTCAGGGGGCGTACCAAGAGACCCAGTACTTC	CASSIQGAYQETQYF
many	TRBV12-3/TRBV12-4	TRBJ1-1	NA	TGTGCAACCAGCTTTGGGGGGATAGGGACTGAAGCTTTCTTT	CATSFGGIGTEAFF
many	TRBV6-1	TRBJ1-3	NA	TGTGCCAGCAGCACGGGAGCCTCTGGAAACACCATATATTTT	CASSTGASGNTIYF
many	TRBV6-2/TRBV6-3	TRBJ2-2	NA	TGTGCCAGCAGCCCGCGTGAGACCGGGGAGCTGTTTTTT	CASSPRETGELFF
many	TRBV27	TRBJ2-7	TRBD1	TGTGCCAGCAGTTCCCGACAGGGGGTGGACGAGCAGTACTTC	CASSSRQGVDEQYF
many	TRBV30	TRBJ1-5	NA	TGTGCCTGGAGTGAGAGGGAACTCCTCAATCAGCCCCAGCATTTT	CAWSERELLNQPQHF
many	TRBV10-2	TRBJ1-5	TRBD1	TGCGCCAGCAGTGACCCAGGACAGGGCGCTCAAAATCAGCCCCAGCATTTT	CASSDPGQGAQNQPQHF
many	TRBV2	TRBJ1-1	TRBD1	TGTGCCAGCAGTCGGGACAGGGAAACTGAAGCTTTCTTT	CASSRDRETEAFF
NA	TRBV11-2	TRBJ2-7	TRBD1	TGTGCCAGCAACCGAGGGGGACAGGGCTACGAGCAGTACTTC	CASNRGGQGYEQYF
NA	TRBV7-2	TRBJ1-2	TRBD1	TGTGCCAGCAGCTTAGCGGGACAGTGGGATGGCTACACCTTC	CASSLAGQWDGYTF
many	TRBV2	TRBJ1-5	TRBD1	TGTGCCAGCAGTGAGCAGGGACAGGGTAACCAGCCCCAGCATTTT	CASSEQGQGNQPQHF
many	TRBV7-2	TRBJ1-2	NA	TGTGCCAGCACCCTTCGGGGTTTAAACTATGGCTACACCTTC	CASTLRGLNYGYTF
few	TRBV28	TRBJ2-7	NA	TGTGCCAGCAGTTTAAAGACGGGGGGCAGACACCCCTCCTACGAGCAGTACTTC	CASSLKTGGRHPSYEQYF
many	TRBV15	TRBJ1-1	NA	TGTGCCACCAGCAGAAACAGCGCTAGCGGACCTTTCTTT	CATSRNSASGPFF
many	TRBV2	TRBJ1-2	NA	TGTGCCAGCAGTGAAAGTCTGGACTATGGCTACACCTTC	CASSESLDYGYTF
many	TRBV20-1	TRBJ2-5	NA	TGCAGTGGCGAGTCGGGGCTAGGAGGCGGCCAAGAGACCCAGTACTTC	CSGESGLGGGQETQYF
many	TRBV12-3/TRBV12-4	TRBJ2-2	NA	TGTGCCAGCAGTCCCCCCGACGGGTATCCGACCGGGGAGCTGTTTTTT	CASSPPDGYPTGELFF
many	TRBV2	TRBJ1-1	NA	TGTGCCAGCAGTGACGGAGGGGCGAGGGCTTTCTTT	CASSDGGARAFF
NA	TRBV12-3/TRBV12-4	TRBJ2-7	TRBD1	TGTGCCAGCAGTAACAGGGGAATCTACGAGCAGTACTTC	CASSNRGIYEQYF
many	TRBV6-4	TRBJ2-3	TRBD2	TGTGCCAGCAGTAACGGGGCGGGGGCAGATACGCAGTATTTT	CASSNGAGADTQYF
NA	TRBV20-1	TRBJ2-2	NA	TGCAGTGCTAGAGATCATCACACCGGGGAGCTGTTTTTT	CSARDHHTGELFF
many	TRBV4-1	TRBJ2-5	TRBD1	TGCGCCAGCAGCTATCTCGGGGGGACAGGGATAGAGACCCAGTACTTC	CASSYLGGTGIETQYF
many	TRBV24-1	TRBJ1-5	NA	TGTGCCACCAGTGATATAACTTTAGATCAGCCCCAGCATTTT	CATSDITLDQPQHF
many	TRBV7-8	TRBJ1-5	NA	TGTGCCAGCAGCTTATCCCGGGTTGTCTTTGCGGGATTTCAGCCCCAGCATTTT	CASSLSRVVFAGFQPQHF
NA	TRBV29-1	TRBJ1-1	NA	TGCAGCGTTGAAGTTGGGCCCGGCGGGACTGAAGCTTTCTTT	CSVEVGPGGTEAFF
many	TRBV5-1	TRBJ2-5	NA	TGCGCCAGTACCCTCGGGGCTCCCCGAGAGACCCAGTACTTC	CASTLGAPRETQYF
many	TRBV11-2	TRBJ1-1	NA	TGTGCCAGCAGCTTAGACGGCAGAGGCACTGAAGCTTTCTTT	CASSLDGRGTEAFF
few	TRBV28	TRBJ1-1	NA	TGTGCCAGCAGTCCGACGGCGAGGACTGAAGCTTTCTTT	CASSPTARTEAFF
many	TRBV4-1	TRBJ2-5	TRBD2	TGCGCCAGCAGCCAAAAAATTCGTGCCACTAGCGGGGGACAACAAGAGACCCAGTACTTC	CASSQKIRATSGGQQETQYF
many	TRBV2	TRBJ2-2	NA	TGTGCCAGCAGTCAATCTCTGAGCACCGGGGAGCTGTTTTTT	CASSQSLSTGELFF
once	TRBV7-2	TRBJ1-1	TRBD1	TGTGCCACCAGGGACAGGGGAGAGACTTTCTTT	CATRDRGETFF
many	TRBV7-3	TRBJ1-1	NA	TGTGCCAGCAGCAGGGATGACACTGAAGCTTTCTTT	CASSRDDTEAFF
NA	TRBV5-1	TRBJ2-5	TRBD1	TGCGCCAGCAGCCGAGGGACAGTGACCCAAGAGACCCAGTACTTC	CASSRGTVTQETQYF
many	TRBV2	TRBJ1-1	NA	TGTGCCAGCCGCAGACAGACGTCTGAAGCTTTCTTT	CASRRQTSEAFF
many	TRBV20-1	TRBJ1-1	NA	TGCAGTGCCACAGAGGGAGTTACTGAAGCTTTCTTT	CSATEGVTEAFF